One and the same sample provided the 12 T cell receptor beta chains below, sequenced in a study of T cell responses to AZD1222 COVID-19 vaccine. The protocol was immunoSEQ multiplex PCR, while the TCRdb copy is restricted to in-frame clones and leaves out a portion. The sample lists some 84,000 clones, over 75% occurring once. This material consisted of peripheral blood, taken on day 0 of AZD1222 vaccination. The receptors were gathered from an adult in good health.

The V and J genes are TRBV28 and TRBJ2-7; no clear D gene. Trimming removed 5 bases at V and 6 bases at J, with 20 bases between. The CDR3 runs to 15 residues. CDR1 MDHEN and CDR2 SYDVKM come from the germline V gene. CDR3 loop: CASSPAGVHIVEQYF. CDR3 in DNA: TGTGCCAGCAGTCCTGCTGGGGTCCATATCGTCGAGCAGTACTTC.

The V and J genes are TRBV6-1 and TRBJ1-5, with D perhaps TRBD1 (6 bases). Germline CDR1 and CDR2: MNHNS and SASEGT. The V end was cut by 3 bases, the J end by 7 bases, with 16 bases between. The CDR3 has 15 residues. CDR3 sequence reads: CASSELDRFLQPQHF. DNA for the CDR3: TGTGCCAGCAGTGAGTTAGACAGGTTCTTGCAGCCCCAGCATTTT.

The chain links TRBV18 to TRBJ1-1, with 12 bases fitting TRBD1. The CDR3 is 17 residues long. Germline V lookup: CDR1 KGHSH, CDR2 LQKENI. The ends lost 6 bases at V and 5 bases at J; junction bases unmatched: 13. The CDR3 DNA reads as TGTGCCAGCTCGCCCCGGGACAGGGGGCAACTGGGGACTGAAGCTTTCTTT. It yields the protein CASSPRDRGQLGTEAFF.

The chain couples TRBV9 to TRBJ2-1; 10 positions match TRBD2. The trim removed 5 bases at V and 0 bases at J, leaving 5 bases unmatched. CDR1 and CDR2 (germline): SGDLS, YYNGEE. There are 16 residues in the CDR3. CDR3 bases: TGTGCCAGCAGTAGATCTAGCGGGAGCTCCTACAATGAGCAGTTCTTC. Translated, it gives CASSRSSGSSYNEQFF.

The chain links TRBV6-6 to TRBJ2-2; 10 bases line up with TRBD1. This CDR3 comprises 15 residues. V lost 6 bases to trimming and J lost 9 bases; unmatched junction nucleotides: 10. The V gene's germline CDR1 is MNHNY and CDR2 SVGAGI (reference sequence). CDR3 residues: CASRQDRGLARELFF. CDR3 in DNA: TGTGCCAGCAGACAAGACAGGGGGCTCGCCAGGGAGCTGTTTTTT.

V usage is TRBV29-1 and J usage is TRBJ1-3; D remains unclear. Between the trimmed V and J ends, which lost 1 base and 6 bases, there was a span of 7 bases. The CDR3 is 12 residues long. The germline V gene has CDR1 SQVTM and CDR2 ANQGSEA. As DNA, the CDR3 is TGCAGCGTTGAAGTGAGAACAAACACCATATATTTT. This gives the protein CSVEVRTNTIYF.

This CDR3 is CASSIPDRHAGQPQHF. CDR3 in DNA: TGTGCCAGTAGTATTCCCGACAGGCACGCTGGACAGCCCCAGCATTTT. The chain uses TRBV19 and TRBJ1-5, with TRBD1 as a possible D gene (6 bases). Trimming left V 3 bases short and J 7 bases short, with 19 bases between. The CDR3 is 16 amino acids. Germline V gene data show CDR1 as LNHDA and CDR2 as SQIVND (reference sequence).

V usage is TRBV28 and J usage is TRBJ2-2; D gene unclear. The V end was cut by 3 bases, the J end by 4 bases, with 12 bases between. Germline CDR1 reads MDHEN; CDR2 reads SYDVKM. This CDR3 contains 15 residues. In DNA form, the CDR3 reads TGTGCCAGCAGTTTCGCAGGAAAAAGCACCGGGGAGCTGTTTTTT. Protein sequence: CASSFAGKSTGELFF. Together with reference TRBV28 and TRBJ2-2, the CDR3 gives the full variable domain: DVKVTQSSRYLVKRTGEKVFLECVQDMDHENMFWYRQDPGLGLRLIYFSYDVKMKEKGDIPEGYSVSREKKERFSLILESASTNQTSMYLCASSFAGKSTGELFFGEGSRLTVL.

J is TRBJ1-1 and V is TRBV5-1, with D possibly being TRBD1 (6 bases). This CDR3 is built from 14 residues. The ends were cut back, 2 bases at V and 4 bases at J, with 12 bases in the middle. The germline V gene encodes CDR1 SGHRS and CDR2 YFSETQ. CDR3 sequence reads: CASSLQGYGTEAFF. The CDR3 nucleotides read TGCGCCAGCAGCTTACAGGGTTATGGCACTGAAGCTTTCTTT.

V gene TRBV7-3 combines with J gene TRBJ2-7; TRBD2 matches at 14 bases. CDR3 size: 16 residues. The V segment lost 3 bases and the J segment 6 bases; nucleotides outside the gene matches: 7. Germline values: CDR1 SGHTA, CDR2 FQGTGA. The CDR3 DNA reads as TGTGCCAGCAGCTTTTCCGGGACTAGCGGGAGTCCCGAGCAGTACTTC. The encoded protein is CASSFSGTSGSPEQYF.

With respect to this clone: Other DNA sequences of this sample code for an identical CDR3. The chain has TRBV6-5 and TRBJ2-7; D is undetermined. Germline loops: CDR1 MNHEY, CDR2 SVGAGI. The CDR3 is 13 amino acids. Trimming left V 6 bases short and J 0 bases short, with 9 bases between. CDR3 sequence: CASRPGSSYEQYF. CDR3 sequence (DNA): TGTGCCAGCAGACCGGGTAGCTCCTACGAGCAGTACTTC.

J is TRBJ2-1 and V is TRBV7-9, with 8 positions matching TRBD1. The CDR3 has 14 residues. Looked up from germline, CDR1 is SEHNR and CDR2 is FQNEAQ (reference sequence). Unmatched junction bases numbered 4, after V lost 7 bases and J lost 2 bases. The CDR3 loop reads CASTTGGTYNEQFF. The CDR3 DNA follows: TGTGCCAGCACTACAGGGGGAACCTACAATGAGCAGTTCTTC.